The 32 T cell receptor beta chains reported below all come from one sample, sequenced in a study of blood T cell repertoires in COVID-19. Sequencing was performed with immunoSEQ multiplex PCR; in TCRdb, only in-frame clones are kept and a portion is missing. The table shows 140,000 or so clones, with 85% to 90% occurring only once. Source material: peripheral blood. All receptors come from a woman aged 55-69 years with active COVID-19.

The rearrangement joins TRBV7-9 to TRBJ2-3, with 9 bases lining up with TRBD2. The J segment lost 3 bases and the V segment lost 5 bases, leaving 3 bases of the junction unmatched. CDR1 is SEHNR, CDR2 FQNEAQ, per germline (reference sequence). This CDR3 spans 14 amino acids. The chain's CDR3 is CASSPAGGTDTQYF. In DNA form, the CDR3 reads TGTGCCAGCAGCCCCGCGGGGGGGACAGATACGCAGTATTTT.

The genes are TRBV28 and TRBJ2-1; no clear D. Germline V gene sequence: CDR1 MDHEN, CDR2 SYDVKM. V dropped 4 bases and J dropped 7 bases, with 8 bases sitting between them. CDR3 length equals 12 residues. CDR3: CASSSLRNEQFF. The CDR3 nucleotides are TGTGCCAGCAGTTCGCTGCGGAATGAGCAGTTCTTC.

This chain uses TRBV5-1 with TRBJ2-7; 14 bases are shared with TRBD2. This CDR3 has 17 residues. Germline values: CDR1 SGHRS, CDR2 YFSETQ. The ends lost 2 bases at V and 6 bases at J; junction bases unmatched: 10. The CDR3 spells CASSFGTSGSTAGEQYF. CDR3 in DNA: TGCGCCAGCAGCTTTGGGACTAGCGGGAGTACGGCCGGCGAGCAGTACTTC.

The chain is built from TRBV10-1 and TRBJ2-2, with D maybe TRBD1 (6 bases). V was clipped by 5 bases and J by 6 bases, with 7 bases between them. The germline CDR1 and CDR2 sequences are WNHNN and SYGVQD (reference sequence). This CDR3 spans 12 amino acids. DNA of the CDR3: TGCGCCAGCAGTACAGGGCCCGGGGAGCTGTTTTTT. Amino acid sequence: CASSTGPGELFF.

The J gene is TRBJ1-6, the V gene TRBV27; D is unclear. Deletions cut 3 bases from V and 7 bases from J, with 13 bases between. This CDR3 has 15 amino acids. Germline values: CDR1 MNHEY, CDR2 SMNVEV (reference sequence). For the CDR3, the DNA is TGTGCCAGCAGTTTGGGCGTTTTTAGAAATTCACCCCTCCACTTT. Translated: CASSLGVFRNSPLHF.

This chain links TRBV30 with TRBJ2-1; 8 nucleotides match TRBD2. CDR1 is GTSNPN, CDR2 SVGIG, per germline (reference sequence). V lost 4 bases to trimming and J lost 12 bases; unmatched junction nucleotides: 11. There are 13 residues in the CDR3. CDR3 residues: CAWIGGGRSRQFF. Written as DNA, the CDR3 is TGTGCCTGGATAGGAGGCGGGAGGTCCCGGCAGTTCTTC.

This chain links TRBV28 with TRBJ2-7; possibly TRBD1 for D (5 bases). V shed 7 bases and J shed 4 bases, with 14 bases lying between them. Germline assignment: CDR1 MDHEN and CDR2 SYDVKM. This CDR3 is built from 13 residues. This CDR3 reads CASTSLGDYEQYF. The DNA for the CDR3 is TGTGCCAGCACAAGCCTAGGGGATTACGAGCAGTACTTC.

The CDR3 bases are TGTGCCAGCAGTGGGGACAGGGATCAGCCCCAGCATTTT. Its protein product is CASSGDRDQPQHF. The chain links TRBV6-2 or TRBV6-3 to TRBJ1-5, with 9 bases that match TRBD1. The J segment lost 5 bases and the V segment lost 5 bases, leaving 1 base of the junction unmatched. The CDR3 runs 13 residues. Germline V gene data show CDR1 as MNHEY and CDR2 as SVGEGT.

This chain uses TRBV28 with TRBJ1-1; no clear D. V lost 4 bases and J lost 7, with 7 bases in between. The CDR3 spans 11 residues. Germline CDR1 is MDHEN and CDR2 is SYDVKM. The CDR3 is CASSSRLEAFF. The CDR3 DNA sequence: TGTGCCAGCAGTTCCCGACTTGAAGCTTTCTTT.

This clone came up a few times. The chain joins TRBV28 to TRBJ1-4; 8 nucleotides line up with TRBD1. The CDR3 totals 17 residues. V lost 6 bases and J lost 7; bases outside the gene matches: 16. Germline CDR1 and CDR2: MDHEN and SYDVKM. CDR3 loop: CASRFTPDRGRGEKLFF. CDR3 DNA sequence: TGTGCCAGCAGGTTTACACCCGACAGGGGAAGAGGTGAAAAACTGTTTTTT.

This clone was detected once. This chain joins TRBV6-2 or TRBV6-3 and TRBJ2-4, with 12 bases aligning to TRBD2. CDR1 MNHEY and CDR2 SVGEGT come from the germline V gene. Unmatched junction bases numbered 8, after V lost 5 bases and J lost 0 bases. The length of the CDR3 is 18 residues. The CDR3 DNA is TGTGCCAGCAGTCACTGGACTAGCGGGGCACCAGCCAAAAACATTCAGTACTTC. It encodes CASSHWTSGAPAKNIQYF.

This chain connects TRBV18 to TRBJ1-1; D remains unclear. There are 13 residues in the CDR3. With 1 base removed from V and 8 bases from J, the gap between germline ends came to 11 bases. CDR1 and CDR2 (germline): KGHSH, LQKENI. CDR3 loop: CASSPQMQKEAFF. The CDR3 region has the DNA TGTGCCAGCTCACCACAAATGCAGAAAGAAGCTTTCTTT.

The chain employs TRBV27 and TRBJ2-3; 10 bases line up with TRBD2. The CDR3 totals 18 residues. V was pared by 3 bases and J by 4 bases, with 13 bases of the junction left unmatched. Per germline, CDR1 MNHEY and CDR2 SMNVEV (reference sequence). CDR3 region: CASSFRSGRAITPDTQYF. CDR3 sequence (DNA): TGTGCCAGCAGTTTTAGAAGCGGGAGGGCCATCACGCCAGATACGCAGTATTTT.

The J gene is TRBJ1-1, the V gene TRBV5-1; no firm D call. The CDR3 is made up of 14 amino acids. V shed 4 bases and J shed 2 bases, with 12 bases lying between them. From germline, CDR1 is SGHRS and CDR2 YFSETQ. CDR3: CASSVATANTEAFF. CDR3 in DNA: TGCGCCAGCAGCGTCGCTACAGCCAACACTGAAGCTTTCTTT.

This clone was counted once. V is TRBV18 and J is TRBJ1-1; D not certain. Germline-derived CDR1 and CDR2 are KGHSH and LQKENI. Trimming stripped 3 bases from V and 1 base from J, with 12 bases between. This CDR3 region has 15 residues. CDR3 protein: CASSPLGEANTEAFF. The CDR3 DNA is TGTGCCAGCTCACCCCTCGGGGAAGCGAACACTGAAGCTTTCTTT.

The chain couples TRBV13 to TRBJ1-1; a possible D gene is TRBD1 (6 bases). Germline assignment: CDR1 PRHDT and CDR2 FYEKMQ (reference sequence). The CDR3 loop spans 15 amino acids. Trimming removed 4 bases at V and 4 bases at J, with 16 bases between. CDR3 coding DNA: TGTGCCAGCAGCTCTCAATTTCGAGGGGGCACTGAAGCTTTCTTT. This translates into CASSSQFRGGTEAFF.

The chain joins TRBV27 to TRBJ2-3; D gene unclear. Per germline, CDR1 MNHEY and CDR2 SMNVEV (reference sequence). This CDR3 is built from 16 residues. V gave up 6 bases and J gave up 0 bases, with 16 bases separating them. CDR3 nucleotides: TGTGCCAGCAGCCCTGTCCTACTTCGAAGCACAGATACGCAGTATTTT. It specifies CASSPVLLRSTDTQYF.

V is TRBV9 and J is TRBJ2-2, with 12 bases that match TRBD1. The CDR3 consists of 16 residues. The germline gives CDR1 SGDLS, CDR2 YYNGEE. The V segment lost 4 bases and the J segment 6 bases; nucleotides outside the gene matches: 7. The chain's CDR3 is CASSPGTGGAPGELFF. CDR3 in DNA: TGTGCCAGCAGCCCCGGGACAGGGGGCGCCCCCGGGGAGCTGTTTTTT. The full variable domain, rest sourced from reference TRBV9 and TRBJ2-2, is DSGVTQTPKHLITATGQRVTLRCSPRSGDLSVYWYQQSLDQGLQFLIQYYNGEERAKGNILERFSAQQFPDLHSELNLSSLELGDSALYFCASSPGTGGAPGELFFGEGSRLTVL.

The chain is built from TRBV5-6 and TRBJ2-7; 7 nucleotides align to TRBD1. This CDR3 spans 15 amino acids. With V trimmed by 1 base and J by 0 bases, 4 bases remained unmatched. CDR1 is SGHDT and CDR2 is YYEEEE in the germline V gene. The CDR3 bases are TGTGCCAGCAGCTTGCTCCACAGGGGCTCCTACGAGCAGTACTTC. As protein: CASSLLHRGSYEQYF. The entire variable domain, with the rest obtained from reference TRBV5-6 and TRBJ2-7, is as follows: DAGVTQSPTHLIKTRGQQVTLRCSPKSGHDTVSWYQQALGQGPQFIFQYYEEEERQRGNFPDRFSGHQFPNYSSELNVNALLLGDSALYLCASSLLHRGSYEQYFGPGTRLTVT.

This clone was counted only a few times. The chain links TRBV3-1 (or the pseudogene TRBV3-2) to TRBJ1-5, with TRBD1 identical over 7 bases. This CDR3 is built from 13 residues. The germline gives CDR1 LGHDT, CDR2 YNNKEL (reference sequence). With 1 base clipped from V and 7 bases from J, the junction kept 1 base outside the gene matches. The CDR3 is CASSQGRGQPQHF. The CDR3 region has the DNA TGTGCCAGCAGCCAAGGCAGGGGGCAGCCCCAGCATTTT.

The genes are TRBV9 and TRBJ2-1; 11 nucleotides match TRBD2. Germline trimming cut 0 bases from V and 4 bases from J; bases unmatched to any gene: 6. Germline lookup yields CDR1 SGDLS and CDR2 YYNGEE. The CDR3 is made up of 17 amino acids. CDR3 DNA: TGTGCCAGCAGCGTAGGCCCAGGGACTAGCGGTTACAATGAGCAGTTCTTC. This sequence encodes CASSVGPGTSGYNEQFF.

This clone was counted between two and nine times. The V and J genes are TRBV5-5 and TRBJ1-1; tentatively, D is TRBD1 (6 bases). This CDR3 spans 13 amino acids. V shed 3 bases and J shed 1 base, with 7 bases lying between them. Germline CDR1 reads SGHKS; CDR2 reads YYEKEE (reference sequence). The CDR3 loop is CASSWGQNTEAFF. CDR3 coding DNA: TGTGCCAGCAGCTGGGGACAGAACACTGAAGCTTTCTTT.

V is TRBV19 and J is TRBJ1-1, with 8 bases lining up with TRBD1. The V gene's germline CDR1 is LNHDA and CDR2 SQIVND (reference sequence). The junction had 19 bases not matched to a gene; V was cut back by 2 bases and J by 8 bases. The CDR3 runs 18 residues. The CDR3 nucleotides are TGTGCCAGTAGTATAAGGGGATTAGGGGGGACAGGCGCAACGGAAGCTTTCTTT. This sequence encodes CASSIRGLGGTGATEAFF.

This clone has just a few counts. This rearrangement joins TRBV24-1 to TRBJ1-5; 7 bases are shared with TRBD1. The ends lost 7 bases at V and 0 bases at J; junction bases unmatched: 5. Germline CDR1 and CDR2: KGHDR and SFDVKD. CDR3 length equals 15 residues. This chain's CDR3 is CATRQGRGSNQPQHF. The CDR3 DNA reads TGTGCCACCAGACAGGGGCGCGGTAGCAATCAGCCCCAGCATTTT.

The chain couples TRBV21-1 to TRBJ2-7; the table names TRBD1, a call not compared with the DNA. TRBV21-1 is a listed pseudogene. The CDR3 spans 16 residues. CDR3 coding DNA: TGTGCCAGCAGCACAGACGCCAGGTCCTCTCAGAACGAGCAGTACTTC. Its protein is CASSTDARSSQNEQYF.

The rearrangement joins TRBV2 to TRBJ2-5; 9 bases match TRBD2. Looked up from germline, CDR1 is SNHLY and CDR2 is FYNNEI. The CDR3 is 14 amino acids. Losses at the gene ends were 6 bases for V and 9 bases for J; bases not matched to a gene: 11. CDR3 nucleotides: TGTGCCAGCAGCGAAAAGGGACTAGCAGGATCCCAGTACTTC. It encodes CASSEKGLAGSQYF.

The chain is built from TRBV18 and TRBJ2-3; no reliable D call. The CDR3 length is 13 residues. Deletions cut 3 bases from V and 3 bases from J, with 7 bases between. Germline CDR1 reads KGHSH; CDR2 reads LQKENI. The CDR3 DNA reads TGTGCCAGCTCACCGGGCCGGACAGATACGCAGTATTTT. Translating gives CASSPGRTDTQYF. Full variable domain (remainder filled in from reference TRBV18 and TRBJ2-3): NAGVMQNPRHLVRRRGQEARLRCSPMKGHSHVYWYRQLPEEGLKFMVYLQKENIIDESGMPKERFSAEFPKEGPSILRIQQVVRGDSAAYFCASSPGRTDTQYFGPGTRLTVL.

This clone was seen just once. The chain carries TRBV28 and TRBJ2-7; TRBD1 matches at 7 bases. CDR1 and CDR2 (germline): MDHEN, SYDVKM. This CDR3 contains 13 residues. V shed 6 bases and J 2 bases; nucleotides not matched to a gene: 4. This CDR3 reads CASRPGQPYEQYF. The CDR3, as DNA: TGTGCCAGCAGGCCGGGACAGCCCTACGAGCAGTACTTC.

The chain is built from TRBV21-1 and TRBJ2-1; the table's D call of TRBD2 was not tested on the DNA. TRBV21-1 is a pseudogene segment. CDR3 length: 17 residues. The CDR3 sequence is CASSKVRLAHSYNEQFF. The DNA of the CDR3 is TGTGCCAGCAGCAAAGTCCGACTAGCGCACTCCTACAATGAGCAGTTCTTC.

In this sample, this clone turned up once. V is TRBV7-9 and J is TRBJ2-3; D perhaps matches TRBD1 (5 bases). V lost 2 bases and J 4 bases, leaving 25 bases between the germline ends. Germline-derived CDR1 and CDR2 are SEHNR and FQNEAQ (reference sequence). The CDR3 contains 19 residues. CDR3 amino acids: CASSLSLALGARVADTQYF. In nucleotides, the CDR3 is TGTGCCAGCAGCTTATCCCTTGCCCTTGGGGCGCGAGTGGCAGATACGCAGTATTTT. Full variable domain (rest looked up from reference TRBV7-9 and TRBJ2-3): DTGVSQNPRHKITKRGQNVTFRCDPISEHNRLYWYRQTLGQGPEFLTYFQNEAQLEKSRLLSDRFSAERPKGSFSTLEIQRTEQGDSAMYLCASSLSLALGARVADTQYFGPGTRLTVL.

The chain is built from TRBV2 and TRBJ2-3, with no clear D. The V gene's germline CDR1 is SNHLY and CDR2 FYNNEI. Trimming removed 0 bases from V and 1 base from J, with 8 bases in between. This CDR3 has 15 residues. Here the CDR3 DNA reads TGTGCCAGCAGTGAAGCTCTGGCACGCACAGATACGCAGTATTTT. Translation gives CASSEALARTDTQYF.

The V gene is TRBV19, the J gene TRBJ2-2; D perhaps matches TRBD2 (5 bases). The CDR3 length is 14 residues. V was pared by 3 bases and J by 3 bases, with 8 bases between. Germline V CDR1 and CDR2: LNHDA, SQIVND (reference sequence). The CDR3 loop reads CASSMEAYTGELFF. The CDR3 DNA follows: TGTGCCAGTAGTATGGAGGCATACACCGGGGAGCTGTTTTTT.